These 21 T cell receptor beta chains were sequenced from one sample in a study of cytomegalovirus exposure and HLA in healthy donors. Here immunoSEQ multiplex PCR was the method, and the copy in TCRdb shows in-frame clones only, minus some. The data show tens of thousands of clones, 94% seen once. Sequenced input: PBMCs. These receptors were taken from a woman younger than 35 in good health and CMV-seronegative.

This chain joins TRBV25-1 and TRBJ1-3; D is undetermined. The V gene's germline CDR1 is MGHDK and CDR2 SYGVNS. This CDR3 has 14 amino acids. Trimming took 4 bases from V and 0 from J, leaving 7 bases between them. The CDR3 region has the DNA TGTGCCAGCAGTGCAGGTGTCTCTGGAAACACCATATATTTT. The encoded protein is CASSAGVSGNTIYF.

The chain uses TRBV27 and TRBJ2-1; possibly TRBD2 for D (7 bases). The CDR3 has 16 amino acids. Germline V gene data show CDR1 as MNHEY and CDR2 as SMNVEV (reference sequence). V was cut by 8 bases and J by 5 bases, with 22 bases left in between. The CDR3 here is CASQGGGGLLHNEQFF. The CDR3 coding sequence is TGTGCCAGCCAAGGCGGGGGCGGGTTATTACACAATGAGCAGTTCTTC.

The chain couples TRBV28 to TRBJ2-7, with D possibly TRBD1 on 6 matching bases. V dropped 2 bases and J dropped 1 base, with 9 bases sitting between them. This CDR3 is built from 14 residues. Germline CDR1 MDHEN, CDR2 SYDVKM. The CDR3 DNA reads as TGTGCCAGCAGTTTAGGTCAGGGGTCCTACGAGCAGTACTTC. Its translation: CASSLGQGSYEQYF.

The chain carries TRBV6-5 and TRBJ1-1, with a possible D match to TRBD1 (5 bases). V gave up 4 bases and J gave up 5 bases, with 14 bases separating them. Germline CDR1 is MNHEY and CDR2 is SVGAGI. The CDR3 has 14 residues. CDR3 region: CASSWTSRKTEAFF. CDR3 nucleotide sequence: TGTGCCAGCAGTTGGACATCTCGAAAGACTGAAGCTTTCTTT.

This CDR3 is CASSLGLPSGTTTYEQYF. For the CDR3, the DNA is TGTGCCAGCAGCTTAGGCCTGCCTTCCGGGACTACCACCTACGAGCAGTACTTC. The chain employs TRBV11-2 and TRBJ2-7; 7 nucleotides line up with TRBD2. The length of the CDR3 is 18 residues. Germline CDR1 SGHAT, CDR2 FQNNGV. The V gene end was trimmed by 1 base and the J gene end by 2 bases; junction bases not matched to a gene: 14.

V is TRBV28 and J is TRBJ1-2; D perhaps matches TRBD1 (5 bases). The CDR3 has 15 amino acids. Trimming removed 1 base at V and 4 bases at J, with 13 bases between. Germline CDR1 and CDR2: MDHEN and SYDVKM. The CDR3: CASSLSGGYSYGYTF. For the CDR3, the DNA is TGTGCCAGCAGTTTATCGGGGGGGTATAGCTATGGCTACACCTTC.

The rearrangement uses TRBV7-9 and TRBJ2-5, with 11 bases aligning to TRBD2. The V gene end was trimmed by 7 bases and the J gene end by 2 bases; junction bases not matched to a gene: 9. This CDR3 has 16 residues. Germline-derived CDR1 and CDR2 are SEHNR and FQNEAQ (reference sequence). CDR3 protein: CASMGRLAGGQETQYF. The CDR3 nucleotides read TGTGCCAGCATGGGGAGATTAGCGGGGGGGCAAGAGACCCAGTACTTC.

This clone was recorded once. The chain joins TRBV4-1 to TRBJ1-2; TRBD1 might be the D (5 bases). The CDR3 runs to 16 residues. The V end was cut by 4 bases, the J end by 11 bases, with 26 bases between. Germline-derived CDR1 and CDR2 are MGHRA and YSYEKL. DNA for the CDR3: TGCGCCAGCAGCCGTTTTACCGGGACTGGGGAGATCAGATACACCTTC. This sequence encodes CASSRFTGTGEIRYTF.

V and J are TRBV27 and TRBJ2-2; 9 bases are a match to TRBD2. Germline CDR1 reads MNHEY; CDR2 reads SMNVEV (reference sequence). V trimming: 2 bases; J trimming: 6 bases; junction bases outside the gene matches: 10. The CDR3 extends over 17 amino acids. CDR3: CASSLIFSRGGPGELFF. The DNA of the CDR3 is TGTGCCAGCAGTTTAATCTTTTCGCGGGGGGGCCCCGGGGAGCTGTTTTTT.

This clone was detected only once. The chain links TRBV9 to TRBJ2-7; D might be TRBD2 (6 bases). Between the trimmed V and J ends, which lost 0 bases and 5 bases, there was a span of 15 bases. CDR3 size: 15 residues. Germline-derived CDR1 and CDR2 are SGDLS and YYNGEE. CDR3 nucleotide sequence: TGTGCCAGCAGCGTAGCAGGGCCCCGGGGGAACGAGCAGTACTTC. Residues: CASSVAGPRGNEQYF.

The chain is built from TRBV11-1 and TRBJ1-1; TRBD1 might be the D (6 bases). The V gene's germline CDR1 is SGHAT and CDR2 FQDESV (reference sequence). Trimming pared 5 bases from V and 7 bases from J, leaving 20 bases between. This CDR3 is built from 15 residues. The CDR3 reads CASSPRLGNRDEAFF. The CDR3 DNA is TGTGCCAGCAGCCCAAGGCTAGGAAACAGGGATGAAGCTTTCTTT. The full variable domain, with the rest looked up from reference TRBV11-1 and TRBJ1-1, is EAEVAQSPRYKITEKSQAVAFWCDPISGHATLYWYRQILGQGPELLVQFQDESVVDDSQLPKDRFSAERLKGVDSTLKIQPAELGDSAMYLCASSPRLGNRDEAFFGQGTRLTVV.

The table lists this clone with a count of one. The V gene is TRBV5-1, the J gene TRBJ2-7; 9 positions match TRBD1. This CDR3 is 15 amino acids long. With V trimmed by 7 bases and J by 0 bases, 8 bases remained unmatched. From germline, CDR1 is SGHRS and CDR2 YFSETQ. The CDR3 DNA is TGCGCCAGCTCCCCGGGGGACAGGGACTCCTACGAGCAGTACTTC. Protein sequence: CASSPGDRDSYEQYF.

The V gene is TRBV5-1, the J gene TRBJ2-7; no definite D call. The V end lost 0 bases, the J end lost 5 bases, and 12 bases lay between the germline ends. This CDR3 comprises 14 residues. Germline CDR1 SGHRS, CDR2 YFSETQ. The CDR3 protein is CASSLASTPDEQYF. The DNA for the CDR3 is TGCGCCAGCAGCTTGGCTTCGACACCAGACGAGCAGTACTTC.

In DNA form, the CDR3 reads TGTGCCAGCAGCTTAGCGCCAGGATTAGGCGAAAAACTGTTTTTT. Residues: CASSLAPGLGEKLFF. This chain uses TRBV7-9 with TRBJ1-4; D uncertain. The V end was cut by 0 bases, the J end by 8 bases, with 13 bases between. The germline V gene has CDR1 SEHNR and CDR2 FQNEAQ (reference sequence). The length of the CDR3 is 15 residues.

The chain has TRBV19 and TRBJ2-5; D is perhaps TRBD2 (6 bases). The V end lost 1 base, the J end lost 5 bases, and 11 bases lay between the germline ends. The V gene's germline CDR1 is LNHDA and CDR2 SQIVND (reference sequence). The CDR3 consists of 14 residues. CDR3 loop: CASSIVGRRETQYF. In DNA, the CDR3 is TGTGCCAGTAGTATAGTTGGGAGGCGGGAGACCCAGTACTTC.

The V gene is TRBV9, the J gene TRBJ2-2; 14 bases agree with TRBD2. The J segment lost 4 bases and the V segment lost 3 bases, leaving 11 bases of the junction unmatched. Germline V gene lookup returns CDR1 SGDLS and CDR2 YYNGEE. The CDR3 is 19 residues long. The DNA for the CDR3 is TGTGCCAGCAGCGACCCGGGACTAGCGGGGGCACCCAGCACCGGGGAGCTGTTTTTT. Protein: CASSDPGLAGAPSTGELFF.

The chain recombines TRBV10-3 with TRBJ1-1; possibly TRBD1 for D (5 bases). CDR3 length: 16 residues. CDR1 ENHRY and CDR2 SYGVKD come from the germline V gene. Deletions cut 0 bases from V and 3 bases from J, with 14 bases between. CDR3 sequence reads: CAISESLGRADTEAFF. The CDR3 nucleotides are TGTGCCATCAGTGAGTCGCTTGGCAGGGCTGACACTGAAGCTTTCTTT.

CDR3 sequence (DNA): TGTGCCAGCAGTTTATCGCCCGGGGTGCTGCAGCCCCAGCATTTT. This sequence encodes CASSLSPGVLQPQHF. The rearrangement uses TRBV27 and TRBJ1-5; no reliable D call. With 0 bases removed from V and 7 bases from J, the gap between germline ends came to 13 bases. This CDR3 is 15 amino acids long. Germline CDR1 MNHEY, CDR2 SMNVEV (reference sequence).

V and J are TRBV5-1 and TRBJ2-3, with 10 bases fitting TRBD2. The CDR3 has 16 amino acids. J gave up 0 bases and V 4 bases, and 5 bases lay outside the gene matches. The germline CDR1 and CDR2 sequences are SGHRS and YFSETQ. The CDR3 DNA is TGCGCCAGCAGCCCGGCTAGCGGGAGTAGCACAGATACGCAGTATTTT. Amino acids: CASSPASGSSTDTQYF.

V is TRBV4-1 and J is TRBJ2-1, with 7 bases identical to TRBD2. The CDR3 is 17 residues long. V lost 3 bases to trimming and J lost 4 bases; unmatched junction nucleotides: 12. Germline CDR1 and CDR2: MGHRA and YSYEKL. CDR3 nucleotides: TGCGCCAGCAGCCAGGGCCAGGGAGGGTCGGGATACAATGAGCAGTTCTTC. This encodes CASSQGQGGSGYNEQFF.

The J gene is TRBJ1-2, the V gene TRBV2, with D maybe TRBD1 (5 bases). The V end lost 9 bases, the J end lost 7 bases, and 12 bases lay between the germline ends. The germline V gene encodes CDR1 SNHLY and CDR2 FYNNEI. CDR3 length equals 11 residues. DNA for the CDR3: TGTGCCAGTAAAATAGGGGCTGGCTACACCTTC. This translates into CASKIGAGYTF.